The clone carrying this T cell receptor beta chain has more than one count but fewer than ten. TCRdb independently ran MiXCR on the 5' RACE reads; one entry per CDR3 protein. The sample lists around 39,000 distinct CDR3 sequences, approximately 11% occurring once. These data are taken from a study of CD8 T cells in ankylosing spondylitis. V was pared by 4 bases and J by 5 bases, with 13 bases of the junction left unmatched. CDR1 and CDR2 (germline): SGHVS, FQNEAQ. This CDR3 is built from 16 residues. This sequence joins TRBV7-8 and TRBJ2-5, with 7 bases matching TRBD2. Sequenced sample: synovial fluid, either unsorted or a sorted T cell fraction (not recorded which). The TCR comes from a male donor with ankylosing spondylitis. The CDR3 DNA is TGTGCCAGCAGCTCCGTATCCCTCGGGGGGAGGGAGACCCAGTACTTC. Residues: CASSSVSLGGRETQYF. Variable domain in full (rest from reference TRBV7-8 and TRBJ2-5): GAGVSQSPRYKVAKRGQDVALRCDPISGHVSLFWYQQALGQGPEFLTYFQNEAQLDKSGLPSDRFFAERPEGSVSTLKIQRTQQEDSAVYLCASSSVSLGGRETQYFGPGTRLLVL.